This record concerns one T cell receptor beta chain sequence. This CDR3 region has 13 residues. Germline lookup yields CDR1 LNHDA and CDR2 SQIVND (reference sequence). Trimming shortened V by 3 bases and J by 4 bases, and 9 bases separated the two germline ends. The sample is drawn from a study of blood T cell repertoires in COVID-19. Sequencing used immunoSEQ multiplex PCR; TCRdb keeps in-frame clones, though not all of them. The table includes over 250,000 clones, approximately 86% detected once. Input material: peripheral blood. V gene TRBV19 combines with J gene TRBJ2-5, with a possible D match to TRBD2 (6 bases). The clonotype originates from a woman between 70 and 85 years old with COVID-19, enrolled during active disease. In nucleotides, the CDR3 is TGTGCCAGTAGTATCCGGGGGAGAGAGACCCAGTACTTC. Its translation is CASSIRGRETQYF.